The T cell receptor beta chain described here comes from a study of regulatory T cells in long-lasting Graves disease. To make TCR beta libraries, researchers used iRepertoire HTBI primers and Arm-PCR of CDR3 regions. Using its own MiXCR run on the multiplex PCR reads, TCRdb lists one record per CDR3 protein. This table holds 500,000 or so distinct CDR3 sequences, 15% to 20% found once. Stated time point: newly diagnosed GD, antithyroid drugs for less than 3 months. Making the TCR library involved RNA that had been extracted from PBMCs. The trim removed 5 bases at V and 2 bases at J, leaving 11 bases unmatched. The length of the CDR3 is 16 residues. This clonotype appeared a few times. Its target is not known. Study-wide findings and caveats: TRBV28 was favored in persistent disease, as were TRBJ1-2 and TRBJ2-5.

These records were also assigned to another study, of T cells in Graves' hyperthyroidism and ophthalmopathy. This second study says: The HTBI set primed first-round TCR CDR3 RT-PCR.

This TCR was sampled from a woman aged 40 to 65 with Graves disease. The chain combines TRBV12-3 or TRBV12-4 with TRBJ2-7; 8 nucleotides align to TRBD2. Here the sequenced sample was peripheral blood mononuclear cells (PBMCs), taken at new diagnosis, from a patient treated with antithyroid drugs. The CDR3 region is CASSPRIAGTTYEQYF. CDR3 sequence (DNA): TGTGCCAGCAGTCCTCGTATAGCGGGGACTACCTACGAGCAGTACTTC.